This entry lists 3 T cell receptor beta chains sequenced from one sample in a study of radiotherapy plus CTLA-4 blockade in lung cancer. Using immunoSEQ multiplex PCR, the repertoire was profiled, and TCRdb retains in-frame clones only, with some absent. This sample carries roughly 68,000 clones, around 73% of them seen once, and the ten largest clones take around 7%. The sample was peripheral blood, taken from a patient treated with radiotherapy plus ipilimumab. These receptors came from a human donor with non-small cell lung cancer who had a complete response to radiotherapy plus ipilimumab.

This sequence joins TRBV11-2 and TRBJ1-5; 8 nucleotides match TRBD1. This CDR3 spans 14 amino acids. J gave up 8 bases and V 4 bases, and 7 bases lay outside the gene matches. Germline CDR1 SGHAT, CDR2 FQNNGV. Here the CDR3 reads CASSSTGDLKPQHF. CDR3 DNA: TGTGCCAGCAGCTCGACAGGGGACCTCAAGCCCCAGCATTTT. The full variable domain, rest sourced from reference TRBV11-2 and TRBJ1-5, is EAGVAQSPRYKIIEKRQSVAFWCNPISGHATLYWYQQILGQGPKLLIQFQNNGVVDDSQLPKDRFSAERLKGVDSTLKIQPAKLEDSAVYLCASSSTGDLKPQHFGDGTRLSIL.

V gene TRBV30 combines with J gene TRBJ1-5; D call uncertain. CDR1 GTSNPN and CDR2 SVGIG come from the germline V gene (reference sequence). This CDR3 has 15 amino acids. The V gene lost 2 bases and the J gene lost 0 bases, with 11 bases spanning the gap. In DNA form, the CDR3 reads TGTGCCTGGAGTTCAGGTGATTATAGCAATCAGCCCCAGCATTTT. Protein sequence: CAWSSGDYSNQPQHF.

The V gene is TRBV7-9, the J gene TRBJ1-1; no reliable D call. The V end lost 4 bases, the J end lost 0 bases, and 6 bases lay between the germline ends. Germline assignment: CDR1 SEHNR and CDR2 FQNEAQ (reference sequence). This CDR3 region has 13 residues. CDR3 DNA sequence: TGTGCCAGCAGCTATGAAATGAACACTGAAGCTTTCTTT. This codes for CASSYEMNTEAFF.